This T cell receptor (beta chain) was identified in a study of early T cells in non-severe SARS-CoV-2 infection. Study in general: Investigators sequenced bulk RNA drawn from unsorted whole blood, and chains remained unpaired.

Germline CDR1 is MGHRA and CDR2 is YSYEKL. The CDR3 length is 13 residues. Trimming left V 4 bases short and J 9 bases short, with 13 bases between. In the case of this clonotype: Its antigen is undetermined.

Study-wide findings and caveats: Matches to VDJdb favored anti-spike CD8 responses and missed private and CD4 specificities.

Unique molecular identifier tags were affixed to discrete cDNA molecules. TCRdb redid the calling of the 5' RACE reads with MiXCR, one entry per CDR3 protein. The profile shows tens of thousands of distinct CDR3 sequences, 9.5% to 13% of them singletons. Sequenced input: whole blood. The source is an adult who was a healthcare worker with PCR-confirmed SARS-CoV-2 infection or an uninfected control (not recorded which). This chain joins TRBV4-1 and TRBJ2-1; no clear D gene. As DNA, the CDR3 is TGCGCCAGCAGCCGGGAATGGGTATTTGAGCAGTTCTTC. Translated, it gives CASSREWVFEQFF.